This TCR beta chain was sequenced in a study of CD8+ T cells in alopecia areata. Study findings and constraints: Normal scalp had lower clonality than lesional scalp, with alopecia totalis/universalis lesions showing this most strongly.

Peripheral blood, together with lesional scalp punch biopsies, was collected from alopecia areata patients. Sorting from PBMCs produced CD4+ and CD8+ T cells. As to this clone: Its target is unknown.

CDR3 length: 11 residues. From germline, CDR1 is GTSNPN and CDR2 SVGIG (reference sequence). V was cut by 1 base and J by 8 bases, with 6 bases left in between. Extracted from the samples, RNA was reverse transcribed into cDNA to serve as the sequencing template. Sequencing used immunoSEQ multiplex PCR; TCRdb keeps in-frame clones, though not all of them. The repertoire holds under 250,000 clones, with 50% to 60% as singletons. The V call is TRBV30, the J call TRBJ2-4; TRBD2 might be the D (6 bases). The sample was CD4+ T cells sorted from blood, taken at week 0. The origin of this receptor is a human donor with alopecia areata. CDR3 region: CAWSGGDIQYF. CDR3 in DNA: TGTGCCTGGAGTGGGGGGGACATTCAGTACTTC.